This is a list of T cell receptor beta chains from one sample in a study of cytomegalovirus exposure and HLA in healthy donors. TCRdb's table, derived via immunoSEQ multiplex PCR, lists solely in-frame clones and lacks some. The sample records 150,000 to 200,000 clones, 75% to 80% being singletons. Input material: PBMCs. Receptors originate from a woman between 50 and 59 years old in good health and CMV-seropositive. Each CDR3 is given with its conserved first and last residue. Each record gives: CDR3 protein, CDR3 DNA, J gene, V gene, D gene, clone size. D genes are given only for firm matches. Clone size is not always given. Where it is, it says once, few, many or a class for expanded clones.

CDR3aa: CASSDRGPLHF
CDR3nt: TGTGCCAGCAGCGATAGGGGGCCCCTCCACTTT
j_gene: TRBJ1-6
v_gene: TRBV7-9
d_gene: .
abundance: .

CDR3aa: CSVGGLAGVSRDTQYF
CDR3nt: TGCAGCGTTGGGGGACTAGCGGGGGTCAGTCGTGATACGCAGTATTTT
j_gene: TRBJ2-3
v_gene: TRBV29-1
d_gene: TRBD2
abundance: .

CDR3aa: CASSLAGLGPGPDSNQPQHF
CDR3nt: TGTGCCAGCAGCTTAGCCGGGTTGGGGCCGGGTCCGGATAGCAATCAGCCCCAGCATTTT
j_gene: TRBJ1-5
v_gene: TRBV7-8
d_gene: .
abundance: .

CDR3aa: CASSWAGYSNQPQHF
CDR3nt: TGTGCCAGCAGCTGGGCAGGGTATAGCAATCAGCCCCAGCATTTT
j_gene: TRBJ1-5
v_gene: TRBV7-2
d_gene: .
abundance: .

CDR3aa: CASSKDRVVTEAFF
CDR3nt: TGTGCCAGCAGTAAGGACAGGGTAGTAACTGAAGCTTTCTTT
j_gene: TRBJ1-1
v_gene: TRBV7-2
d_gene: TRBD1
abundance: .

CDR3aa: CASSDVGQGARYGYTF
CDR3nt: TGCGCCAGCAGTGACGTGGGCCAGGGGGCTAGATATGGCTACACCTTC
j_gene: TRBJ1-2
v_gene: TRBV10-2
d_gene: TRBD1
abundance: few

CDR3aa: CASSGGAGEAFF
CDR3nt: TGTGCCAGCAGTGGAGGCGCGGGTGAAGCTTTCTTT
j_gene: TRBJ1-1
v_gene: TRBV2
d_gene: .
abundance: .

CDR3aa: CASSTPGYYGYTF
CDR3nt: TGTGCCAGCAGCACACCGGGATACTATGGCTACACCTTC
j_gene: TRBJ1-2
v_gene: TRBV7-3
d_gene: .
abundance: .

CDR3aa: CASSLDRQDEQFF
CDR3nt: TGTGCCAGCAGCTTAGACAGGCAGGACGAGCAGTTCTTC
j_gene: TRBJ2-1
v_gene: TRBV7-8
d_gene: .
abundance: .

CDR3aa: CASSPSPDDRGDEQYF
CDR3nt: TGTGCCAGCTCACCCTCTCCGGACGACAGGGGGGACGAGCAGTACTTC
j_gene: TRBJ2-7
v_gene: TRBV18
d_gene: TRBD1
abundance: .

CDR3aa: CSVDSSSGTTIYF
CDR3nt: TGCAGCGTCGACAGTAGCTCTGGAACCACCATATATTTT
j_gene: TRBJ1-3
v_gene: TRBV29-1
d_gene: .
abundance: .

CDR3aa: CASRSGGDISGNTIYF
CDR3nt: TGTGCCAGCAGGTCAGGGGGCGATATCTCTGGAAACACCATATATTTT
j_gene: TRBJ1-3
v_gene: TRBV2
d_gene: TRBD1
abundance: .

CDR3aa: CASSLSGGNYNEQFF
CDR3nt: TGTGCCAGCAGCTTAAGCGGGGGGAACTACAATGAGCAGTTCTTC
j_gene: TRBJ2-1
v_gene: TRBV7-6
d_gene: TRBD2
abundance: .

CDR3aa: CASSDRATNEKLFF
CDR3nt: TGTGCCAGCAGTGACCGAGCAACTAATGAAAAACTGTTTTTT
j_gene: TRBJ1-4
v_gene: TRBV6-1
d_gene: .
abundance: .

CDR3aa: CASSYRGKEAFF
CDR3nt: TGTGCCAGCAGTTACCGCGGGAAAGAAGCTTTCTTT
j_gene: TRBJ1-1
v_gene: TRBV6-5
d_gene: .
abundance: few

CDR3aa: CATSPRQWGGGELFF
CDR3nt: TGTGCCACCAGCCCACGCCAGTGGGGAGGCGGGGAGCTGTTTTTT
j_gene: TRBJ2-2
v_gene: TRBV15
d_gene: .
abundance: once

CDR3aa: CASRLRPGGNTIYF
CDR3nt: TGTGCAAGTCGCTTACGGCCAGGGGGAAACACCATATATTTT
j_gene: TRBJ1-3
v_gene: TRBV12-2
d_gene: .
abundance: .

CDR3aa: CASSYSPRGGFDEQFF
CDR3nt: TGTGCCAGCAGTTACTCGCCTCGGGGGGGATTCGATGAGCAGTTCTTC
j_gene: TRBJ2-1
v_gene: TRBV6-5
d_gene: TRBD2
abundance: .